In its sample, the clone carrying this TCR beta chain was seen a few times. Its antigen is not known. The CDR3 totals 16 residues. Per the germline V gene, CDR1 is SGHNT and CDR2 is YENEEA. Trimming at V came to 5 bases and at J to 6 bases, leaving 12 bases not matched to a gene. Amplification used 60 Vbeta primers and 13 Jbeta primers. This table comes from immunoSEQ multiplex PCR, and its TCRdb copy is limited to in-frame clones, with some not included. Counted here are about 160,000 clones, around three quarters occurring once; the ten biggest clones make up roughly 1%. This sample was taken from a study of cytomegalovirus exposure and HLA in healthy donors. Study findings and constraints: Highly shared sequence variants in one cluster were likely a sequencing artifact. Some V segments, TRBV6-2 and TRBV6-3 among them, were indistinguishable and were therefore excluded.

The sample comprised PBMCs. The TCR comes from a woman between 40 and 50 years old in good health and CMV-seronegative. The J gene is TRBJ2-1, the V gene TRBV11-3; TRBD1 matches 8 bases. In DNA form, the CDR3 reads TGTGCCAGCAGCCCGTCAGGGGGCGCGAGGGGCAATGAGCAGTTCTTC. It yields the protein CASSPSGGARGNEQFF.